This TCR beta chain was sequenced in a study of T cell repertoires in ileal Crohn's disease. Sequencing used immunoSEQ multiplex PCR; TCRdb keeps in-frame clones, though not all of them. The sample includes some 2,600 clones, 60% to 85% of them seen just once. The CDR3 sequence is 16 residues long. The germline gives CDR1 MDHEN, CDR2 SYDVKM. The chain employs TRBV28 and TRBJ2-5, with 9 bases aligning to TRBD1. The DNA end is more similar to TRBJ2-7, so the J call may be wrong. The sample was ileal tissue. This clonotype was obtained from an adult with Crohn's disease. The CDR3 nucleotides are TGTGCCAGCAGTTTACCCGGGACAGGGTCATCCTACGAGCAGTACTTC. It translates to CASSLPGTGSSYEQYF.